A selection of T cell receptor beta chains follows, all from one sample in a study of blood T cell repertoires in COVID-19. Using immunoSEQ multiplex PCR, the repertoire was profiled, and TCRdb retains in-frame clones only, with some absent. The sample shows about 35,000 clones, around 82% of them seen only once. Sequenced material: peripheral blood. The receptors stem from a man aged 80 or over with active or convalescent COVID-19. CDR3s include the opening cysteine and the closing phenylalanine or tryptophan. A D gene is named only where the DNA matches it firmly. Size values are once, few and many counts, or a class for expanded clones, and some rows have none.

J gene | D gene | clone size | V gene | CDR3 DNA | CDR3 protein
TRBJ2-7 | TRBD1 | - | TRBV5-8 | TGTGCCAGCAGCTTCGGGACAGGGGTACACGAGCAGTACTTC | CASSFGTGVHEQYF
TRBJ1-2 | - | - | TRBV9 | TGTGCCAGCAGCGGTCCTAGTACTAACTATGGCTACACCTTC | CASSGPSTNYGYTF
TRBJ2-1 | - | - | TRBV9 | TGTGCCAGCAGCGTAGGACACAACAATGAGCAGTTCTTC | CASSVGHNNEQFF
TRBJ1-3 | - | - | TRBV18 | TGTGCCAGCTCCCCAGTGGGGGCCATCTCTGGAAACACCATATATTTT | CASSPVGAISGNTIYF
TRBJ2-5 | - | - | TRBV28 | TGTGCCAGCCTCAGGGGAGAGACCCAGTACTTC | CASLRGETQYF
TRBJ1-4 | TRBD1 | - | TRBV28 | TGTGCCAGCAGTTTTCAGGGGGCGGGGACTGAAAAACTGTTTTTT | CASSFQGAGTEKLFF
TRBJ1-1 | - | - | TRBV28 | TGTGCCAGTTGGGGCGGGGGTTACACTGAAGCTTTCTTT | CASWGGGYTEAFF
TRBJ2-1 | TRBD2 | - | TRBV7-2 | TGTGCCAGCAGCTTATGGACTAGCTCCTACAATGAGCAGTTCTTC | CASSLWTSSYNEQFF
TRBJ2-5 | TRBD2 | - | TRBV5-1 | TGCGCCAGCAGCTTGGGAGCGGGGGCGTACCAAGAGACCCAGTACTTC | CASSLGAGAYQETQYF
TRBJ1-3 | TRBD1 | - | TRBV19 | TGTGCCAGTCAGGGACAGCTTAATTTCCCCTCTGGAAACACCATATATTTT | CASQGQLNFPSGNTIYF
TRBJ2-7 | - | - | TRBV6-6 | TGTGCCAGCAGTTACTTAAAAAACGAGCAGTACTTC | CASSYLKNEQYF
TRBJ2-2 | TRBD2 | - | TRBV28 | TGTGCCAGCAGTTTTCTAGCGGGAGGAAACGGGGAGCTGTTTTTT | CASSFLAGGNGELFF
TRBJ2-2 | - | - | TRBV30 | TGTGCCTGGAACGCCCCAGATTCAATTCTCACCGGGGAGCTGTTTTTT | CAWNAPDSILTGELFF
TRBJ2-7 | - | - | TRBV29-1 | TGCAGCGCCCGGACTGCCGGGGAGCAGTACTTC | CSARTAGEQYF
TRBJ2-1 | TRBD2 | - | TRBV2 | TGTGCCAGCATCGTCCAGGCGGGAGAGGGAGGTGAGCAGTTCTTC | CASIVQAGEGGEQFF
TRBJ2-1 | - | few | TRBV6-6 | TGTGCCAGCAGAGGATCAGGAGGTCCCTACAATGAGCAGTTCTTC | CASRGSGGPYNEQFF
TRBJ2-5 | TRBD2 | - | TRBV14 | TGTGCCAGCAGCCAAGGGGGTAGCGGGACTGGCGGGACCCAGTACTTC | CASSQGGSGTGGTQYF
TRBJ2-3 | - | - | TRBV11-2 | TGTGCCAGCAGCCCAGGGCCTAGCACAGATACGCAGTATTTT | CASSPGPSTDTQYF
TRBJ2-5 | - | - | TRBV9 | TGTGCCAGCAGCGTATGGGGCTCGGGAGAGACCCAGTACTTC | CASSVWGSGETQYF
TRBJ2-5 | TRBD1 | - | TRBV6-1 | TGTGCCAGCAGTGAAAGGGCAGGGGGCTGGGAGACCCAGTACTTC | CASSERAGGWETQYF
TRBJ1-5 | TRBD1 | - | TRBV12-3/TRBV12-4 | TGTGCCAGCAGTGACAGGGACAGTGGGCCCCAGCATTTT | CASSDRDSGPQHF
TRBJ2-2 | - | once | TRBV3-1/TRBV3-2 | TGTGCCAGCGGGCCCCGGACCGGGGAGCTGTTTTTT | CASGPRTGELFF
TRBJ1-5 | TRBD1 | - | TRBV6-6 | TGTGCCAGCAGTCGAGTAGGGACAGGCAGCAATCAGCCCCAGCATTTT | CASSRVGTGSNQPQHF
TRBJ2-3 | - | few | TRBV20-1 | TGCAGTGCTCGGAGCACAGATACGCAGTATTTT | CSARSTDTQYF
TRBJ2-1 | - | few | TRBV7-6 | TGTGCCAGCAGTTTATTGGTGCTAGACAATGAGCAGTTCTTC | CASSLLVLDNEQFF
TRBJ2-5 | TRBD1 | once | TRBV19 | TGTGCCAGTAGTTCCCGACAGGGCAATACTGAGACCCAGTACTTC | CASSSRQGNTETQYF
TRBJ2-1 | TRBD1 | - | TRBV7-3 | TGTGCCAGCAGCTCCCAGGGACAGCACAATGAGCAGTTCTTC | CASSSQGQHNEQFF
TRBJ2-1 | - | once | TRBV27 | TGTGCCAGCAGTTTACGACGGAGGCTCTACAATGAGCAGTTCTTC | CASSLRRRLYNEQFF
TRBJ2-1 | - | - | TRBV14 | TGTGCCAGCAGCCAATCCCGGGTGGGGCAGTTCTTC | CASSQSRVGQFF
TRBJ2-3 | - | once | TRBV4-2 | TGTGCCAGCAGCCCTGAGATCGGTGATACGCAGTATTTT | CASSPEIGDTQYF
TRBJ1-1 | TRBD1 | - | TRBV6-5 | TGTGCCAGCAGTTACCTTTTCGACAGGGGGCATTCTGAAGCTTTCTTT | CASSYLFDRGHSEAFF
TRBJ2-7 | TRBD1 | once | TRBV5-1 | TGCGCCAGCAGCCCTGGACCGACCGACAGGGCTGCCTACGAGCAGTACTTC | CASSPGPTDRAAYEQYF
TRBJ2-7 | TRBD2 | - | TRBV7-9 | TGTGCCAGCAGCTCCCCTACCGCGGGGGCCTACGAGCAGTACTTC | CASSSPTAGAYEQYF
TRBJ2-3 | TRBD2 | - | TRBV6-5 | TGTGCCAGCAGAAGACTAGCGCTTAGCACAGATACGCAGTATTTT | CASRRLALSTDTQYF
TRBJ2-1 | TRBD2 | few | TRBV24-1 | TGTGCCACCAGTGGTAGCGGGGGAATTTACAATGAGCAGTTCTTC | CATSGSGGIYNEQFF
TRBJ2-3 | TRBD1 | few | TRBV5-6 | TGTGCCAGCAGCTTGGACCGGGACAGTATCACAGATACGCAGTATTTT | CASSLDRDSITDTQYF
TRBJ2-1 | TRBD2 | - | TRBV25-1 | TGTGCCAGCATCCACGTCTGTCCCTCTAGCGGGGGTTACAATGAGCAGTTCTTC | CASIHVCPSSGGYNEQFF
TRBJ2-1 | TRBD1 | - | TRBV18 | TGTGCCAGCTCACGAGTGACAGGGGGCATTGACAATGAGCAGTTCTTC | CASSRVTGGIDNEQFF